This TCR beta chain appears in the sequencing data of a study of radiation and T cells in renal cell carcinoma. The CDR3 sequence is 12 residues long. TCRdb keeps only in-frame clones here, not all; method: immunoSEQ multiplex PCR. Of some 15,000 clones in the sample, 58% were seen once. The treatment here: treatment-naive control, cytoreductive nephrectomy. Findings of the study overall: Compared with controls, irradiated tumors showed greater TCR clonality. Tumor samples were small regions of approximately 1.1 g.

On this clone: Its antigen is unidentified. The junction does not match germline at one end; this may be a read error.

The sequence was collected from a man aged 40-55 years with renal cell carcinoma. The V call is TRBV5-3, the J call TRBJ1-2; D not resolved. TRBV5-3 is treated as an ORF (open reading frame) with a function not yet certain. Specimen: tumor tissue, collected from a patient whose treatment was nephrectomy without radiotherapy. In DNA form, the CDR3 reads TGTGCCAGCAGCTTCTCATCCGAAGGCTACACCTTC. Translating it yields CASSFSSEGYTF.